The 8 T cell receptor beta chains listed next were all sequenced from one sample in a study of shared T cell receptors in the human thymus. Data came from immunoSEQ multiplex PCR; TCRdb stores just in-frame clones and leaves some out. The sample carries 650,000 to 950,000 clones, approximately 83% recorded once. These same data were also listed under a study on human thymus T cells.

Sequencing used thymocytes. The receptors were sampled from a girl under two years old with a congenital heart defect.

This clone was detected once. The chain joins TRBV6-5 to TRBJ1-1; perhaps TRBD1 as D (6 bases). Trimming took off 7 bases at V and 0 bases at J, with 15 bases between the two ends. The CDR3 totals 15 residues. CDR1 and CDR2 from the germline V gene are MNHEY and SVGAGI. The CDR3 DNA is TGTGCCAGCATATCGGACAGTCCAATGAACACTGAAGCTTTCTTT. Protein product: CASISDSPMNTEAFF.

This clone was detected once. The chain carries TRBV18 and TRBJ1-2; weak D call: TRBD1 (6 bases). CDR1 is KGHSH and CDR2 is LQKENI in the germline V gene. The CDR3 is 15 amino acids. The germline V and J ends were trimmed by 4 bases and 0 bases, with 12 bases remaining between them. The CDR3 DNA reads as TGTGCCAGCTCACACCGGGACACAGCTAACTATGGCTACACCTTC. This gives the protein CASSHRDTANYGYTF.

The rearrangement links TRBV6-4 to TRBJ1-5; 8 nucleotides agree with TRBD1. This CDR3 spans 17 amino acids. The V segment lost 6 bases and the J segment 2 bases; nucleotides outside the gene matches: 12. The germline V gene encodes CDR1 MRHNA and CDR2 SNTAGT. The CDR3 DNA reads TGTGCCAGCAGAAAACAGGGGGGGGGCTCGGGCAATCAGCCCCAGCATTTT. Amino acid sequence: CASRKQGGGSGNQPQHF.

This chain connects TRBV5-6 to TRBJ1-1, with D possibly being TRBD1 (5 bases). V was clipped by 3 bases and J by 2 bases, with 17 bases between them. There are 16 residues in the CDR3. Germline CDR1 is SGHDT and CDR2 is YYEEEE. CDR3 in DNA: TGTGCCAGCAGCTCGCAGGGAACCCCCTTCAACACTGAAGCTTTCTTT. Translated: CASSSQGTPFNTEAFF. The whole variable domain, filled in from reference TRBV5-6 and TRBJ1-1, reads DAGVTQSPTHLIKTRGQQVTLRCSPKSGHDTVSWYQQALGQGPQFIFQYYEEEERQRGNFPDRFSGHQFPNYSSELNVNALLLGDSALYLCASSSQGTPFNTEAFFGQGTRLTVV.

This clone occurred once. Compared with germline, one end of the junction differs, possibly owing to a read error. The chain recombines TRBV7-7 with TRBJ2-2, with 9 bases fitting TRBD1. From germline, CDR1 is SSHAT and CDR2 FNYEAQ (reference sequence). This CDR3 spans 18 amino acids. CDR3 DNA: TGTGCTAGCAGCTTAGCCCGGCGCTGGGACAGGGAAACCGGGGAGCTGTTTTTT. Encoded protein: CASSLARRWDRETGELFF.

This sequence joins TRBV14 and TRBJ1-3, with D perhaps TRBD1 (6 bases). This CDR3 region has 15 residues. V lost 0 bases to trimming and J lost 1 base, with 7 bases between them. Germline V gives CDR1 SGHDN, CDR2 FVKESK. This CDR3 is CASSQDRGSGNTIYF. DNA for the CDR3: TGTGCCAGCAGCCAAGACAGGGGATCTGGAAACACCATATATTTT.

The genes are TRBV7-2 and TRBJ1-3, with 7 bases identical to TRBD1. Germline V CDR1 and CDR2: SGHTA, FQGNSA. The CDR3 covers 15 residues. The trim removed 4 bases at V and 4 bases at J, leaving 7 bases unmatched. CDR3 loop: CASSSDRAGGNTIYF. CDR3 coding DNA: TGTGCCAGCAGCTCCGACAGGGCCGGGGGAAACACCATATATTTT.

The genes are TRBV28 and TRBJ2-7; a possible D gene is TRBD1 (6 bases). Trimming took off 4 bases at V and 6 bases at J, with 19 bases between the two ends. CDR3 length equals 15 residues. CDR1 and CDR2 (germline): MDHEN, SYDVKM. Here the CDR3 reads CASSSKQGIASEQYF. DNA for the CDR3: TGTGCCAGCAGTTCAAAACAGGGCATCGCTTCCGAGCAGTACTTC.